Below are 8 T cell receptor beta chains sequenced from a single sample in a study of blood T cell repertoires in COVID-19 (dated by TCRdb to about 2020). Library preparation used the immunoSEQ multiplex PCR assay. In its TCRdb copy, this immuneACCESS table keeps in-frame sequences only and misses some clones. Where compared with another copy, unresolved V genes explain less than half of these, and the others have no known cause. Within this sample are 390,000 or so clones, with approximately 89% of them counted one time only. The top ten hold over 9.5% of the sample. Source material: peripheral blood. All receptors come from a woman in her 30s with COVID-19, enrolled during active disease.

The CDR3 reads CASSPATRKYNSPLHF. In nucleotides, the CDR3 is TGTGCCAGCAGCCCCGCGACACGGAAATATAATTCACCCCTCCACTTT. The genes are TRBV5-5 and TRBJ1-6; D remains ambiguous. The germline V and J ends were trimmed by 4 bases and 4 bases, with 15 bases remaining between them. Germline-derived CDR1 and CDR2 are SGHKS and YYEKEE (reference sequence). CDR3 length equals 16 residues.

The chain uses TRBV28 and TRBJ2-1, with TRBD2 matching 12 bases. CDR3 size: 17 residues. The germline CDR1 and CDR2 sequences are MDHEN and SYDVKM. V gave up 3 bases and J gave up 7 bases; unmatched junction bases: 10. The CDR3 sequence is CASSFFYRLAGDNEQFF. DNA of the CDR3: TGTGCCAGCAGTTTCTTCTATCGACTAGCGGGAGATAATGAGCAGTTCTTC.

The chain couples TRBV5-1 to TRBJ2-2; maybe TRBD2 (5 bases). The V end lost 4 bases, the J end lost 3 bases, and 10 bases lay between the germline ends. The germline V gene has CDR1 SGHRS and CDR2 YFSETQ. This CDR3 comprises 14 residues. The CDR3 nucleotides read TGCGCCAGCAGCCCGGGGTCCTACACCGGGGAGCTGTTTTTT. Residues: CASSPGSYTGELFF.

The chain links TRBV6-6 to TRBJ2-7; TRBD2 matches at 7 bases. Trimming took 3 bases from V and 0 from J; bases not matched to a gene: 8. The CDR3 is 16 amino acids. Germline V lookup: CDR1 MNHNY, CDR2 SVGAGI (reference sequence). CDR3 sequence reads: CASSYWSSGRSYEQYF. The CDR3 nucleotides read TGTGCCAGCAGTTATTGGTCTAGCGGACGCTCCTACGAGCAGTACTTC.

The rearrangement uses TRBV10-3 and TRBJ2-1, with 7 bases lining up with TRBD2. The CDR3 runs to 13 residues. The ends lost 10 bases at V and 8 bases at J; junction bases unmatched: 11. Germline lookup yields CDR1 ENHRY and CDR2 SYGVKD. CDR3 nucleotides: TGTGCCACGGGACCCGAGGGGAGGGATGAGCAGTTCTTC. Residues: CATGPEGRDEQFF.

The sample holds one count of this clone. V and J are TRBV6-2 or TRBV6-3 and TRBJ1-2; perhaps TRBD1 as D (5 bases). Germline V gene lookup returns CDR1 MNHEY and CDR2 SVGEGT. The V end was cut by 6 bases, the J end by 0 bases, with 17 bases between. This CDR3 has 16 residues. This chain's CDR3 is CASSRPSRQTNYGYTF. As DNA, the CDR3 is TGTGCCAGCAGCCGACCATCCCGACAGACTAACTATGGCTACACCTTC.

The chain carries TRBV2 and TRBJ1-2; TRBD1 might be the D (5 bases). The germline gives CDR1 SNHLY, CDR2 FYNNEI. The CDR3 has 15 amino acids. V dropped 0 bases and J dropped 1 base, with 9 bases sitting between them. In DNA, the CDR3 is TGTGCCAGCAGTGAAGCCCTGACAGTTAACTATGGCTACACCTTC. This codes for CASSEALTVNYGYTF.

V usage is TRBV5-6 and J usage is TRBJ1-5, with a tentative D call TRBD1 (6 bases). V lost 1 base and J lost 7, with 9 bases in between. CDR1 and CDR2 from the germline V gene are SGHDT and YYEEEE. The CDR3 is 13 residues long. CDR3: CASSLTGSQPQHF. CDR3 DNA: TGTGCCAGCAGCTTGACAGGGTCGCAGCCCCAGCATTTT.